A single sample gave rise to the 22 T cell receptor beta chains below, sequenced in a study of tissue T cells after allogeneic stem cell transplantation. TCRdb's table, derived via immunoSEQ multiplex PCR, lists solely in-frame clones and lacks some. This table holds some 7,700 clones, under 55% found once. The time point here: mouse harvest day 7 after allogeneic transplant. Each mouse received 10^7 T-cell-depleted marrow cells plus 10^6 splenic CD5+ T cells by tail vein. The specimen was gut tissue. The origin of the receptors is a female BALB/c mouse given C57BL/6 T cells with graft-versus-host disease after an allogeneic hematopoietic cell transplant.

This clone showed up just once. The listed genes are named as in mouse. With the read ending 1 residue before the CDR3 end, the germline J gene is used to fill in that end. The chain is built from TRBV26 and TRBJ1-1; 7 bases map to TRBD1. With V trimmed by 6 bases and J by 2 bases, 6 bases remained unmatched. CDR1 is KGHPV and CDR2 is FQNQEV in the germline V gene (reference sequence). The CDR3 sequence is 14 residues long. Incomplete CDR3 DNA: TGTGCCAGCAGCCGGAGGGGGCGCAACACAGAAGTCTTC. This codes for CASSRRGRNTEVF. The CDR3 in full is CASSRRGRNTEVFF.

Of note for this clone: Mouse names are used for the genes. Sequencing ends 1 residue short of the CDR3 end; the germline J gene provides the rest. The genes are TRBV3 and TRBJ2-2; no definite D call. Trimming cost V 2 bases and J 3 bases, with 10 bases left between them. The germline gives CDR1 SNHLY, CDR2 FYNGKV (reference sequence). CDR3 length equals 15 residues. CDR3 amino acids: CASSLTGRDTGQLYF. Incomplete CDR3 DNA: TGTGCCAGCAGCTTAACCGGGAGGGACACCGGGCAGCTCTAC.

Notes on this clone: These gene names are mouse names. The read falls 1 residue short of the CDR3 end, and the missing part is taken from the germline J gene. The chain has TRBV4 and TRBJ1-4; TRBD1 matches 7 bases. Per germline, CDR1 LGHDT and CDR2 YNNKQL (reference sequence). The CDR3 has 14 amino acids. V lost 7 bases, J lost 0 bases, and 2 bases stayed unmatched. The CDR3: CASTGTVSNERLFF. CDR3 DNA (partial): TGTGCCAGCACAGGGACAGTTTCCAACGAAAGATTATTT.

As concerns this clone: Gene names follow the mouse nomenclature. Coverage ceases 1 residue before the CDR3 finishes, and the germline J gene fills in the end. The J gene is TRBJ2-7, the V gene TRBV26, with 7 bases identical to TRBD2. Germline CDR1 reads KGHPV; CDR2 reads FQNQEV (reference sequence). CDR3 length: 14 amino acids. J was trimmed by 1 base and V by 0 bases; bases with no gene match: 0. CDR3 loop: CASSLSGGSYEQYF. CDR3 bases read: TGTGCCAGCAGTCTGTCTGGGGGGTCCTATGAACAGTAC.

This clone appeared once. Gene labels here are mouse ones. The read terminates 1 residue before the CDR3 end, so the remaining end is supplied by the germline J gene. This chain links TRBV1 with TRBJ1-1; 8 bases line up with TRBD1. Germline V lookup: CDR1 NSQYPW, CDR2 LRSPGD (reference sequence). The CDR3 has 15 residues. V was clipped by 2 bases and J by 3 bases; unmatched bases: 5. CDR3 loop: CTCSARQGRHTEVFF. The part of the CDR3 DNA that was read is TGCACCTGCAGTGCAAGACAGGGGCGACACACAGAAGTCTTC.

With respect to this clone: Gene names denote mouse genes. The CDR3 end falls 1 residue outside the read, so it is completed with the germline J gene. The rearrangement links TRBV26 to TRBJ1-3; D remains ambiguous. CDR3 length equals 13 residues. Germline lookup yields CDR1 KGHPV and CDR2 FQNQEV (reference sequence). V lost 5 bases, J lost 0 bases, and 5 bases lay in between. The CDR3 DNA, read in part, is TGTGCCAGCAGTGACAATTCTGGAAATACGCTCTAT. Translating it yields CASSDNSGNTLY. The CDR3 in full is CASSDNSGNTLYF.

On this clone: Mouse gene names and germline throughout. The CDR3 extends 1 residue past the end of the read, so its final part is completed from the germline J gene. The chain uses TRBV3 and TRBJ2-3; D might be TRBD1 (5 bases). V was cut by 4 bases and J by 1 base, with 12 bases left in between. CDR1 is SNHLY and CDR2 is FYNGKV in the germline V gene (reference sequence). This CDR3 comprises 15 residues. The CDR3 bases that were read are TGTGCCAGCAGCTCTCAGGGATCTGGTGCAGAAACGCTGTAT. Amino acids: CASSSQGSGAETLY. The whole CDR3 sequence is CASSSQGSGAETLYF. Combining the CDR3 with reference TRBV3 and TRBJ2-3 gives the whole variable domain GPKVLQIPSHQIIDMGQMVTLNCDPVSNHLYFYWYKQILGQQMEFLVNFYNGKVMEKSKLFKDQFSVERPDGSYFTLKIQPTALEDSAVYFCASSSQGSGAETLYFGSGTRLTVL.

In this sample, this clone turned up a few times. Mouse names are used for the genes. CDR3 sequence reads: CASMGGPYEQYF. The sequenced part of the CDR3 DNA is TGTGCCAGCATGGGGGGCCCTTATGAACAGTAC. The chain has TRBV26 and TRBJ2-7; perhaps TRBD2 as D (7 bases). The CDR3 end lies 1 residue beyond the end of the read and is filled in from the germline J gene. Trimming removed 7 bases from V and 4 bases from J, with 11 bases in between. Germline V gives CDR1 KGHPV, CDR2 FQNQEV (reference sequence). The CDR3 is made up of 12 amino acids.

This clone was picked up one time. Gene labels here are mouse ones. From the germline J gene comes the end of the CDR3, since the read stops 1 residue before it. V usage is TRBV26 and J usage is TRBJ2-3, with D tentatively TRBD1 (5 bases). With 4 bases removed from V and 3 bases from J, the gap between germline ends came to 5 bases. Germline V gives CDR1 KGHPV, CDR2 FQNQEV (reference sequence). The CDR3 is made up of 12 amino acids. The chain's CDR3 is CASSRTAETLYF. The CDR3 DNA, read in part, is TGTGCCAGCAGTCGGACAGCAGAAACGCTGTAT.

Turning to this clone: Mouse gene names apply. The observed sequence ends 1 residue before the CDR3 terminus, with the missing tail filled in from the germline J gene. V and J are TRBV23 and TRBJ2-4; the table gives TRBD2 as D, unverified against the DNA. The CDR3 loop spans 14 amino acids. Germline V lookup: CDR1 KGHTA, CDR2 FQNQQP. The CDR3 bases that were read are TGCTCCAGCAGTCATCTGGCTAGTCAAAACACCTTGTAC. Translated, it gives CSSSHLASQNTLY. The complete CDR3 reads CSSSHLASQNTLYF.

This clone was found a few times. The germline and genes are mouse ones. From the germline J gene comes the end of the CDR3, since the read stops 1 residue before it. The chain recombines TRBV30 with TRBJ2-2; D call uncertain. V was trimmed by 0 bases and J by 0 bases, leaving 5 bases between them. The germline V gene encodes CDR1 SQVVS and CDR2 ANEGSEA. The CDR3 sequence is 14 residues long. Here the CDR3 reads CSSRDPSNTGQLYF. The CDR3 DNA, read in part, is TGTAGTTCTAGAGATCCATCAAACACCGGGCAGCTCTAC. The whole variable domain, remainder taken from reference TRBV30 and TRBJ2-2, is SVLLYQKPNRDICQSGTSLKIQCVADSQVVSMFWYQQFQEQSLMLMATANEGSEATYESGFTKDKFPISRPNLTFSTLTVNNARPGDSSIYFCSSRDPSNTGQLYFGEGSKLTVL.

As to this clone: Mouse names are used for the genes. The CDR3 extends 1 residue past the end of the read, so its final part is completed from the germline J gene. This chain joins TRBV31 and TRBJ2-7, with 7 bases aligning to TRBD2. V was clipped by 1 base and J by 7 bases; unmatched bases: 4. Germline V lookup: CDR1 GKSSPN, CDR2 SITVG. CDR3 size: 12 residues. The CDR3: CAWSHRGGEQYF. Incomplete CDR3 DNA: TGTGCCTGGAGTCACCGGGGGGGAGAACAGTAC.

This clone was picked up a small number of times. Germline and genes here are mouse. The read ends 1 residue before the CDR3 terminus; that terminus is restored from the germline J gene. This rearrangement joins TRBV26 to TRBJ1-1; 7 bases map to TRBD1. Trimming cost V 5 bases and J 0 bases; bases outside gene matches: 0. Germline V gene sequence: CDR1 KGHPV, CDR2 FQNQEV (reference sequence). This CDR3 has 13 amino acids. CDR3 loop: CASSTGANTEVFF. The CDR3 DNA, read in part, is TGTGCCAGCAGTACAGGGGCAAACACAGAAGTCTTC.

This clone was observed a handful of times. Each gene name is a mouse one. The CDR3 spells CGARGRVPSQNTLYF. CDR3 DNA, as far as it was read: TGTGGTGCTAGGGGCAGGGTCCCTAGTCAAAACACCTTGTAC. This rearrangement joins TRBV20 to TRBJ2-4; perhaps TRBD1 as D (5 bases). The CDR3 end falls 1 residue outside the read, so it is completed with the germline J gene. This CDR3 has 15 residues. The germline gives CDR1 GFQATS, CDR2 STVNSAI. Trimming removed 1 base at V and 0 bases at J, with 11 bases between.

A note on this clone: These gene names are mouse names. CDR3 DNA (partial): TGTGCCAGCAGTGATGCAACTGGGGAAAACACCTTGTAC. Its protein product is CASSDATGENTLY. The CDR3, in full, reads CASSDATGENTLYF. The genes are TRBV13-1 and TRBJ2-4; 7 bases agree with TRBD2. The read terminates 1 residue before the CDR3 end, so the remaining end is supplied by the germline J gene. There are 14 residues in the CDR3. V lost 0 bases and J lost 4; bases outside the gene matches: 2. The germline CDR1 and CDR2 sequences are NSHNY and SYGAGN.

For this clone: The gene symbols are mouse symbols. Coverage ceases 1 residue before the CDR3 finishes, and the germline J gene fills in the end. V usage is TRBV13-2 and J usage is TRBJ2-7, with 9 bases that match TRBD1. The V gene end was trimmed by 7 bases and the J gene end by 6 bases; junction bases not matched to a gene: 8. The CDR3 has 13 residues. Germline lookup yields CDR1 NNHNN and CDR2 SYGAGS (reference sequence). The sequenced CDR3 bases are TGTGCCAGCACCCCGGGACAGGGAGGTGAACAGTAC. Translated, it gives CASTPGQGGEQY. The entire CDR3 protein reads CASTPGQGGEQYF.

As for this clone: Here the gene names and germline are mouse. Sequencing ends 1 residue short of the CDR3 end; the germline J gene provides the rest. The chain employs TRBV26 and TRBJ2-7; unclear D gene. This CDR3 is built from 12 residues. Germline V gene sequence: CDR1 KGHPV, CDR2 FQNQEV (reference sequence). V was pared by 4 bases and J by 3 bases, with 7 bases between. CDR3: CASSHTFYEQYF. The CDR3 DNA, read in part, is TGTGCCAGCAGTCACACATTCTATGAACAGTAC. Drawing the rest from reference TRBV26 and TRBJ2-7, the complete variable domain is NSKVIQTPRYLVKGQGQKAKMRCIPEKGHPVVFWYQQNKNNEFKFLINFQNQEVLQQIDMTEKRFSAECPSNSPCSLEIQSSEAGDSALYLCASSHTFYEQYFGPGTRLTVL.

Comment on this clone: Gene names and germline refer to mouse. This chain's CDR3 is CASSQDSGYEQYF. The CDR3 DNA, read in part, is TGTGCCAGCAGCCAAGATTCTGGGTATGAACAGTAC. The rearrangement joins TRBV5 to TRBJ2-7; D is perhaps TRBD2 (5 bases). The read terminates 1 residue before the CDR3 end, so the remaining end is supplied by the germline J gene. Per germline, CDR1 LGHNA and CDR2 YNLKQL (reference sequence). V was clipped by 0 bases and J by 4 bases, with 7 bases between them. This CDR3 is 13 amino acids long.

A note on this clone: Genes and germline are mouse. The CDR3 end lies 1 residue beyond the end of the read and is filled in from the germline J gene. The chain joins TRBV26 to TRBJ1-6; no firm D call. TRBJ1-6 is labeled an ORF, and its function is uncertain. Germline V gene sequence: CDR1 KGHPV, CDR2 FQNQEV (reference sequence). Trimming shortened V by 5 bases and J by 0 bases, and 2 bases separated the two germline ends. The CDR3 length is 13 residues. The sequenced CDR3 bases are TGTGCCAGCAGTTTTTCCTATAATTCGCCCCTCTAC. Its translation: CASSFSYNSPLY. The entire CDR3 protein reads CASSFSYNSPLYF.

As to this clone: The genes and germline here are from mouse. The CDR3 region is CASSFFGGVGDTQYF. The part of the CDR3 DNA that was read is TGTGCCAGCAGCTTTTTTGGGGGGGTCGGGGACACCCAGTAC. The chain employs TRBV3 and TRBJ2-5; TRBD2 aligns across 8 bases. The read stops 1 residue short of the end of the CDR3; the missing end is completed from the germline J gene. After removal of 3 bases from V and 6 bases from J, the junction contained 8 bases not matched to a gene. In germline, CDR1 is SNHLY, CDR2 FYNGKV (reference sequence). The CDR3 consists of 15 residues.

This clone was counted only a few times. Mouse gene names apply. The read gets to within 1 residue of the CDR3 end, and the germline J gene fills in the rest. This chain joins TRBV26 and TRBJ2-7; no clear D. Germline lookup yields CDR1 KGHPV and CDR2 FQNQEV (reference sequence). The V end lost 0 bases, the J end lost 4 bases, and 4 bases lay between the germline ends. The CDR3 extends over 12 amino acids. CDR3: CASSLSGYEQYF. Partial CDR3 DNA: TGTGCCAGCAGTCTGTCTGGGTATGAACAGTAC.

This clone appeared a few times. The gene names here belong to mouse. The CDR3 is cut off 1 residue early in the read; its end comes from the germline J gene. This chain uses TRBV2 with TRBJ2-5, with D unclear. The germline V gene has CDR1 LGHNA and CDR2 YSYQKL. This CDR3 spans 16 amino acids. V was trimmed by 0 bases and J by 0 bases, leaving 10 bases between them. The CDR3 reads CASSQDGWLNQDTQYF. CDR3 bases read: TGTGCCAGCAGCCAAGACGGCTGGCTTAACCAAGACACCCAGTAC.